Reported below is one T cell receptor beta chain. The V end lost 6 bases, the J end lost 4 bases, and 15 bases lay between the germline ends. This CDR3 is built from 14 residues. Germline CDR1 and CDR2: SNHLY and FYNNEI. The record originates from a study of PD-L1 blockade in urothelial cancer. Time point: pretreatment peripheral blood. Libraries were prepared by immunoSEQ multiplex PCR; TCRdb keeps only in-frame clonotypes and omits some of them. Of approximately 32,000 clones listed, roughly four fifths are singletons. V gene TRBV2 combines with J gene TRBJ1-2; D perhaps matches TRBD1 (5 bases). The sample in question was PBMCs, obtained around atezolizumab (anti-PD-L1) treatment. This TCR derives from a man aged 60 to 75 with urothelial cancer. The CDR3 nucleotides are TGTGCCAGCAGGAAGGGGATAGTTCCCTATGGCTACACCTTC. It yields the protein CASRKGIVPYGYTF.